The rows below give T cell receptor beta chains drawn from one sample of a study of blood T cell repertoires in COVID-19. This table comes from immunoSEQ multiplex PCR, and its TCRdb copy is limited to in-frame clones, with some not included. The sample holds about 72,000 clones, roughly 89% seen once. Source material: peripheral blood. Receptor source: a man in his thirties or forties with acute or convalescent COVID-19. Each CDR3 is given with its conserved first and last residue. The D gene is left open where the match is weak. The size of a clone is reported for some rows only, either as once, few or many, or as a class for expanded clones.

clone_size: -
d_call: -
j_call: TRBJ2-3
v_call: TRBV28
cdr3_nt: TGTGCCAGCAGACCCGCCGGGATTTCCCCCACAGATACGCAGTATTTT
cdr3_aa: CASRPAGISPTDTQYF

clone_size: -
d_call: TRBD1
j_call: TRBJ1-5
v_call: TRBV9
cdr3_nt: TGTGCCAGCAGCCCGCTAGACAGGGAAGGTCAGCCCCAGCATTTT
cdr3_aa: CASSPLDREGQPQHF

clone_size: -
d_call: TRBD2
j_call: TRBJ2-1
v_call: TRBV5-1
cdr3_nt: TGCGCCAGCATCAGAGCGGGAGGGGACTCCTACAATGAGCAGTTCTTC
cdr3_aa: CASIRAGGDSYNEQFF

clone_size: few
d_call: -
j_call: TRBJ2-7
v_call: TRBV7-3
cdr3_nt: TGTGCCAGCAGCTTAATGGCAGTTCAATACGAGCAGTACTTC
cdr3_aa: CASSLMAVQYEQYF

clone_size: -
d_call: -
j_call: TRBJ1-1
v_call: TRBV28
cdr3_nt: TGTGCCACCCGACAGGCCACTGAAGCTTTCTTT
cdr3_aa: CATRQATEAFF

clone_size: -
d_call: -
j_call: TRBJ2-2
v_call: TRBV4-2
cdr3_nt: TGTGCCAGCAGCCAGCTGACAGCAGACACCGGGGAGCTGTTTTTT
cdr3_aa: CASSQLTADTGELFF

clone_size: -
d_call: -
j_call: TRBJ2-7
v_call: TRBV5-8
cdr3_nt: TGTGCCAGCAGCTTGGAACAGGAGCAGTACTTC
cdr3_aa: CASSLEQEQYF

clone_size: -
d_call: -
j_call: TRBJ1-5
v_call: TRBV5-4
cdr3_nt: TGTGCCAGCAGCATCCAGGGTTATAGCAATCAGCCCCAGCATTTT
cdr3_aa: CASSIQGYSNQPQHF

clone_size: -
d_call: TRBD2
j_call: TRBJ2-2
v_call: TRBV3-1/TRBV3-2
cdr3_nt: TGTGCCAGGGTATTCGGCGGGAGGTGTCATACCGGGGAGCTGTTTTTT
cdr3_aa: CARVFGGRCHTGELFF

clone_size: -
d_call: TRBD2
j_call: TRBJ2-1
v_call: TRBV5-1
cdr3_nt: TGCGCCAGCAGCTCCGGGACTAGTTGGGTCAATGAGCAGTTCTTC
cdr3_aa: CASSSGTSWVNEQFF

clone_size: -
d_call: -
j_call: TRBJ2-3
v_call: TRBV5-1
cdr3_nt: TGCGCCAGCAGCTTGGAGGGGCTCCCCGGGGGTACGCAGTATTTT
cdr3_aa: CASSLEGLPGGTQYF

clone_size: -
d_call: -
j_call: TRBJ1-1
v_call: TRBV7-8
cdr3_nt: TGTGCCAGCAGCCTTCAGATTATGAACACTGAAGCTTTCTTT
cdr3_aa: CASSLQIMNTEAFF

clone_size: -
d_call: TRBD2
j_call: TRBJ2-1
v_call: TRBV28
cdr3_nt: TGTGCCAGCCAGGGACTAGCGGGAGGGAGCTCCTACAATGAGCAGTTCTTC
cdr3_aa: CASQGLAGGSSYNEQFF

clone_size: -
d_call: -
j_call: TRBJ2-2
v_call: TRBV18
cdr3_nt: TGTGCCAGCTCATCAATGGAGGGGGCTAACACCGGGGAGCTGTTTTTT
cdr3_aa: CASSSMEGANTGELFF

clone_size: once
d_call: TRBD1
j_call: TRBJ2-7
v_call: TRBV7-3
cdr3_nt: TGTGCCAGCAGCCCCGGACAGGGCTACGAGCAGTACTTC
cdr3_aa: CASSPGQGYEQYF

clone_size: -
d_call: -
j_call: TRBJ1-5
v_call: TRBV10-2
cdr3_nt: TGCGCCAGCAGTCAGGGCAATCAGCCCCAGCATTTT
cdr3_aa: CASSQGNQPQHF

clone_size: -
d_call: TRBD1
j_call: TRBJ2-6
v_call: TRBV9
cdr3_nt: TGTGCCAGCAGCGTGACAGGGTCTGGGGCCAACGTCCTGACTTTC
cdr3_aa: CASSVTGSGANVLTF

clone_size: -
d_call: -
j_call: TRBJ2-2
v_call: TRBV28
cdr3_nt: TGTGCCAGCAGTTTATCAGCGAACACCGGGGAGCTGTTTTTT
cdr3_aa: CASSLSANTGELFF

clone_size: -
d_call: TRBD1
j_call: TRBJ2-7
v_call: TRBV28
cdr3_nt: TGTGCCAGCCAGAGACAGGGGAGGATCAACGAGCAGTACTTC
cdr3_aa: CASQRQGRINEQYF

clone_size: -
d_call: TRBD2
j_call: TRBJ2-1
v_call: TRBV5-4
cdr3_nt: TGTGCCAGCAGCTTGGCTAGCGGGTACAATGAGCAGTTCTTC
cdr3_aa: CASSLASGYNEQFF

clone_size: -
d_call: -
j_call: TRBJ2-7
v_call: TRBV18
cdr3_nt: TGTGCCAGCTCACCATTTGATAAGGGGCGGGACTACGAGCAGTACTTC
cdr3_aa: CASSPFDKGRDYEQYF

clone_size: -
d_call: TRBD2
j_call: TRBJ2-1
v_call: TRBV11-2
cdr3_nt: TGTGCCAGCAGCTCGCTGGTGCCGGGAGGGTTCTACAATGAGCAGTTCTTC
cdr3_aa: CASSSLVPGGFYNEQFF

clone_size: once
d_call: -
j_call: TRBJ2-1
v_call: TRBV28
cdr3_nt: TGTGCCAGCAGTTCCTTTACCTACAATGAGCAGTTCTTC
cdr3_aa: CASSSFTYNEQFF

clone_size: -
d_call: -
j_call: TRBJ2-6
v_call: TRBV7-3
cdr3_nt: TGTGCCAGCAGCTTAACTAGCGGCAGCTCTGGGGCCAACGTCCTGACTTTC
cdr3_aa: CASSLTSGSSGANVLTF

clone_size: once
d_call: -
j_call: TRBJ2-2
v_call: TRBV13
cdr3_nt: TGTGCCAGCAGCTTAGGCACAGGGCTCGCTTACACCGGGGAGCTGTTTTTT
cdr3_aa: CASSLGTGLAYTGELFF

clone_size: -
d_call: TRBD2
j_call: TRBJ2-3
v_call: TRBV5-4
cdr3_nt: TGTGCCAGCAGCGCGTCACTAGCGGGAGTCACAGATACGCAGTATTTT
cdr3_aa: CASSASLAGVTDTQYF

clone_size: once
d_call: -
j_call: TRBJ2-7
v_call: TRBV2
cdr3_nt: TGTGCCAGCAGTGCGAACAGGTGGGAGCAGTACTTC
cdr3_aa: CASSANRWEQYF

clone_size: -
d_call: -
j_call: TRBJ2-7
v_call: TRBV7-7
cdr3_nt: TGTGCTAGCAGCCTGAACAGATACGAGCAGTACTTC
cdr3_aa: CASSLNRYEQYF

clone_size: -
d_call: -
j_call: TRBJ2-6
v_call: TRBV6-1
cdr3_nt: TGTGCCAGCAGTGCCTTGCCGGGACATAACTCTGGGGCCAACGTCCTGACTTTC
cdr3_aa: CASSALPGHNSGANVLTF

clone_size: -
d_call: TRBD1
j_call: TRBJ2-2
v_call: TRBV10-3
cdr3_nt: TGTGCCATCTCGGACAGGCCCAACACCGGGGAGCTGTTTTTT
cdr3_aa: CAISDRPNTGELFF

clone_size: -
d_call: TRBD1
j_call: TRBJ2-5
v_call: TRBV7-8
cdr3_nt: TGTGCCAGCAGCGTGGGGACAGGGCGGGAGACCCAGTACTTC
cdr3_aa: CASSVGTGRETQYF

clone_size: -
d_call: -
j_call: TRBJ1-2
v_call: TRBV9
cdr3_nt: TGTGCCAGCAGCGTAGACGGTGGGGGGTCCGGCTACACCTTC
cdr3_aa: CASSVDGGGSGYTF

clone_size: -
d_call: -
j_call: TRBJ1-1
v_call: TRBV2
cdr3_nt: TGTGCCAGCGTGCGGGATGGAGCTTTCTTT
cdr3_aa: CASVRDGAFF

clone_size: -
d_call: -
j_call: TRBJ2-2
v_call: TRBV9
cdr3_nt: TGTGCCAGCAGCGCTTACGGGAGCCGGATCGGGGAGCTGTTTTTT
cdr3_aa: CASSAYGSRIGELFF

clone_size: -
d_call: TRBD2
j_call: TRBJ2-7
v_call: TRBV7-9
cdr3_nt: TGTGCCAGCAGCACCGGGGGGTCCCTCCTTTACGAGCAGTACTTC
cdr3_aa: CASSTGGSLLYEQYF

clone_size: -
d_call: -
j_call: TRBJ2-2
v_call: TRBV7-3
cdr3_nt: TGTGCCAGCAGCCCCTCCGGGACTTCGAACACCGGGGAGCTGTTTTTT
cdr3_aa: CASSPSGTSNTGELFF

clone_size: once
d_call: TRBD2
j_call: TRBJ2-5
v_call: TRBV5-1
cdr3_nt: TGCGCCAGCAGCCCCCCACACTGGACTAGCGCAAAAGAGACCCAGTACTTC
cdr3_aa: CASSPPHWTSAKETQYF

clone_size: once
d_call: TRBD1
j_call: TRBJ1-2
v_call: TRBV30
cdr3_nt: TGTGCCTGGAGTGCAGGACAGGGAAAAGGCTATGGCTACACCTTC
cdr3_aa: CAWSAGQGKGYGYTF

clone_size: -
d_call: -
j_call: TRBJ1-6
v_call: TRBV30
cdr3_nt: TGTGCCTGGAGTTCTCTCTATAATTCACCCCTCCACTTT
cdr3_aa: CAWSSLYNSPLHF

clone_size: -
d_call: TRBD2
j_call: TRBJ2-7
v_call: TRBV25-1
cdr3_nt: TGTGCCAGCAGTGCGGCGGGAGCCTACGAGCAGTACTTC
cdr3_aa: CASSAAGAYEQYF

clone_size: -
d_call: -
j_call: TRBJ2-2
v_call: TRBV4-1
cdr3_nt: TGCGCCAGCAGCCAAGAGCCCCGGGAGAGTAGGACCGGGGAGCTGTTTTTT
cdr3_aa: CASSQEPRESRTGELFF

clone_size: -
d_call: -
j_call: TRBJ2-1
v_call: TRBV14
cdr3_nt: TGTGCCAGCAGCCAAGAATGGGGGGAGAGGTGGTGGAATGAGCAGTTCTTC
cdr3_aa: CASSQEWGERWWNEQFF

clone_size: -
d_call: -
j_call: TRBJ2-7
v_call: TRBV27
cdr3_nt: TGTGCCAGCAGTTTAGGAGGGGCGCTCGAGCAGTACTTC
cdr3_aa: CASSLGGALEQYF

clone_size: -
d_call: -
j_call: TRBJ2-7
v_call: TRBV28
cdr3_nt: TGTGCCAGCAGTTCAAGCGCAGGGGGGTCCTACGAGCAGTACTTC
cdr3_aa: CASSSSAGGSYEQYF

clone_size: -
d_call: -
j_call: TRBJ2-7
v_call: TRBV5-1
cdr3_nt: TGCGCCAGCAGCTTGTCAGGACTGAACTCCTGCGAGCAGTACTTC
cdr3_aa: CASSLSGLNSCEQYF

clone_size: -
d_call: -
j_call: TRBJ2-7
v_call: TRBV10-3
cdr3_nt: TGTGCCATCAGTGCGGGGGAGGCTAAGCAACACTTC
cdr3_aa: CAISAGEAKQHF

clone_size: -
d_call: TRBD2
j_call: TRBJ2-3
v_call: TRBV28
cdr3_nt: TGTGCCAGCAGACAAGGGACTAGTACAGATACGCAGTATTTT
cdr3_aa: CASRQGTSTDTQYF